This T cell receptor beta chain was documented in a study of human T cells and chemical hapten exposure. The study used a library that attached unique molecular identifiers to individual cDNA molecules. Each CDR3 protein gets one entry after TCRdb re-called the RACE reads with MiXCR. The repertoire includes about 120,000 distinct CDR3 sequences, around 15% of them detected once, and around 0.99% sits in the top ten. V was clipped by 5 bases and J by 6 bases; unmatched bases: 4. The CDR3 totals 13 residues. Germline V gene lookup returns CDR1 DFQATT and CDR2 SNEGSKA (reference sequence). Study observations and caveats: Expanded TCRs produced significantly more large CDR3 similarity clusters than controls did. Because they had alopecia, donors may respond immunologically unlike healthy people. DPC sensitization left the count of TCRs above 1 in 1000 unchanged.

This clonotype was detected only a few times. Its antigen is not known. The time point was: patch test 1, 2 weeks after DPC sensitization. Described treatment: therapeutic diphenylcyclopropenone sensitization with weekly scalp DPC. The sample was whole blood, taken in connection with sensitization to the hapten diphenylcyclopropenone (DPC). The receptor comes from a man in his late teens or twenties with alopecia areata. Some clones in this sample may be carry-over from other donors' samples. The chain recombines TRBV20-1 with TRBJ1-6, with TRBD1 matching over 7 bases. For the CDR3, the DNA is TGCAGTGCTTTCCGGGACAGTAATTCACCCCTCCACTTT. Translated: CSAFRDSNSPLHF.